This entry lists 28 T cell receptor beta chains sequenced from one sample in a study of blood T cell repertoires in COVID-19. The method was immunoSEQ multiplex PCR; TCRdb's version includes in-frame clones alone and lacks a portion of them. The data show about 220,000 clones, with around 82% seen just once and around 2.7% held by the top ten. Sequencing was performed on peripheral blood. Every receptor here comes from a woman younger than 45 who had recovered from COVID-19.

This sequence joins TRBV27 and TRBJ2-7, with TRBD1 identical over 8 bases. Germline CDR1 MNHEY, CDR2 SMNVEV (reference sequence). With V trimmed by 2 bases and J by 2 bases, 5 bases remained unmatched. This CDR3 spans 15 amino acids. The CDR3 sequence: CASSLGGQATYEQYF. CDR3 coding DNA: TGTGCCAGCAGTTTAGGGGGACAGGCTACCTACGAGCAGTACTTC.

J is TRBJ1-2 and V is TRBV5-1, with D hard to call. In germline, CDR1 is SGHRS, CDR2 YFSETQ. The CDR3 loop spans 13 amino acids. V lost 4 bases and J 0 bases, leaving 7 bases between the germline ends. The CDR3 loop reads CASSLTANYGYTF. The CDR3 nucleotides are TGCGCCAGCAGCCTAACAGCTAACTATGGCTACACCTTC.

The rearrangement uses TRBV2 and TRBJ2-1, with D uncertain. The germline CDR1 and CDR2 sequences are SNHLY and FYNNEI. This CDR3 has 11 residues. V was shortened by 4 bases and J by 7 bases, with 5 bases between the two germline ends. The CDR3 sequence: CASSAVNEQFF. As DNA, the CDR3 is TGTGCCAGCAGTGCCGTGAATGAGCAGTTCTTC.

The chain is built from TRBV5-1 and TRBJ2-2; 8 positions match TRBD1. CDR1 is SGHRS and CDR2 is YFSETQ in the germline V gene. The CDR3 has 17 residues. J was trimmed by 2 bases and V by 4 bases; bases with no gene match: 10. The CDR3 loop is CASSLSRTGINTGELFF. The CDR3 coding sequence is TGCGCCAGCAGCCTTTCAAGGACAGGGATTAACACCGGGGAGCTGTTTTTT.

V usage is TRBV24-1 and J usage is TRBJ2-3; the D is unclear. This CDR3 has 17 residues. The germline V gene has CDR1 KGHDR and CDR2 SFDVKD. Trimming cost V 4 bases and J 0 bases, with 16 bases left between them. CDR3 loop: CATSDLTPAFSTDTQYF. As DNA, the CDR3 is TGTGCCACCAGTGACCTGACCCCAGCGTTTAGCACAGATACGCAGTATTTT.

The gene calls are TRBV27 and TRBJ2-7, with a tentative D call TRBD2 (5 bases). CDR1 is MNHEY and CDR2 is SMNVEV in the germline V gene (reference sequence). This CDR3 has 16 residues. V was trimmed by 4 bases and J by 3 bases, leaving 19 bases between them. The CDR3 loop is CASSSVRRTLLYEQYF. Written as DNA, the CDR3 is TGTGCCAGCAGTTCGGTTCGCCGGACTTTACTCTACGAGCAGTACTTC.

This chain links TRBV7-3 with TRBJ1-1, with D possibly matching TRBD1 (6 bases). V shed 4 bases and J shed 4 bases, with 10 bases lying between them. The CDR3 has 13 amino acids. Germline V gene lookup returns CDR1 SGHTA and CDR2 FQGTGA. In nucleotides, the CDR3 is TGTGCCAGCAGCTCTCAGGGGACCACTGAAGCTTTCTTT. Amino acid sequence: CASSSQGTTEAFF.

The CDR3 loop is CASKGLAGGNEQFF. The CDR3 DNA reads TGTGCCAGCAAGGGGCTAGCGGGTGGTAATGAGCAGTTCTTC. The rearrangement uses TRBV7-2 and TRBJ2-1; 8 bases are shared with TRBD2. Looked up from germline, CDR1 is SGHTA and CDR2 is FQGNSA. The CDR3 consists of 14 residues. The trim removed 7 bases at V and 7 bases at J, leaving 9 bases unmatched.

This clone was observed a handful of times. The V gene is TRBV24-1, the J gene TRBJ1-1; a weak D match, TRBD1 (6 bases). The V and J ends lost 2 bases and 7 bases respectively, with 13 bases between them. Germline V CDR1 and CDR2: KGHDR, SFDVKD. The CDR3 consists of 14 residues. The CDR3 region is CATSDSQQGHEAFF. In DNA form, the CDR3 reads TGTGCCACCAGTGATTCCCAACAGGGTCATGAAGCTTTCTTT.

The chain has TRBV18 and TRBJ1-1, with a tentative D call TRBD1 (6 bases). V lost 3 bases and J 4 bases, leaving 9 bases between the germline ends. The germline CDR1 and CDR2 sequences are KGHSH and LQKENI. The CDR3 extends over 13 amino acids. The CDR3 bases are TGTGCCAGCTCACCCCCCAGGGGCACTGAAGCTTTCTTT. It translates to CASSPPRGTEAFF.

The chain combines TRBV11-2 with TRBJ2-3, with TRBD2 as a possible D gene (6 bases). The germline V and J ends were trimmed by 1 base and 6 bases, with 14 bases remaining between them. The CDR3 runs 15 residues. Germline loops: CDR1 SGHAT, CDR2 FQNNGV. The CDR3, as DNA: TGTGCCAGCAGCTTAGGCGGGAATGCGCGGGATACGCAGTATTTT. The encoded protein is CASSLGGNARDTQYF. The variable domain in full, with the rest retrieved from reference TRBV11-2 and TRBJ2-3, is EAGVAQSPRYKIIEKRQSVAFWCNPISGHATLYWYQQILGQGPKLLIQFQNNGVVDDSQLPKDRFSAERLKGVDSTLKIQPAKLEDSAVYLCASSLGGNARDTQYFGPGTRLTVL.

Comments on this clone: One end of the junction fails to match germline, which may point to a read error. The chain combines TRBV28 with TRBJ1-4; the match to TRBD1 covers 9 bases. The V gene's germline CDR1 is MDHEN and CDR2 SYDVKM. CDR3 length equals 13 residues. CDR3: CVSRDRANEKLFF. The CDR3 DNA sequence: TGTGTCAGCAGGGACAGGGCTAATGAAAAACTGTTTTTT. The complete variable domain, with remaining parts taken from reference TRBV28 and TRBJ1-4, reads DVKVTQSSRYLVKRTGEKVFLECVQDMDHENMFWYRQDPGLGLRLIYFSYDVKMKEKGDIPEGYSVSREKKERFSLILESASTNQTSMYLCVSRDRANEKLFFGSGTQLSVL.

CDR3 sequence: CAASTGQGIYYGYTF. The CDR3 DNA reads as TGTGCCGCATCCACGGGACAGGGGATTTATTATGGCTACACCTTC. V gene TRBV10-3 combines with J gene TRBJ1-2; 10 bases agree with TRBD1. Germline V gene sequence: CDR1 ENHRY, CDR2 SYGVKD. The CDR3 runs 15 residues. V lost 11 bases and J lost 5; bases outside the gene matches: 14.

This clone was observed a single time. V usage is TRBV7-3 and J usage is TRBJ2-2, with TRBD1 identical over 7 bases. V trimming: 5 bases; J trimming: 1 base; junction bases outside the gene matches: 4. From germline, CDR1 is SGHTA and CDR2 FQGTGA. This CDR3 has 15 residues. The chain's CDR3 is CASSPGQENTGELFF. The CDR3 coding sequence is TGTGCCAGCAGCCCCGGACAGGAGAACACCGGGGAGCTGTTTTTT.

CDR3 protein: CASTPQAGAGTGELFF. Written as DNA, the CDR3 is TGTGCCAGTACCCCCCAGGCAGGGGCTGGGACCGGGGAGCTGTTTTTT. The V gene is TRBV19, the J gene TRBJ2-2; tentatively, D is TRBD1 (6 bases). This CDR3 comprises 16 residues. Trimming shortened V by 7 bases and J by 5 bases, and 20 bases separated the two germline ends. CDR1 is LNHDA and CDR2 is SQIVND in the germline V gene (reference sequence).

This clone was recorded only once. This chain's CDR3 is CASSINEIGYTF. The DNA for the CDR3 is TGTGCCAGTAGTATAAATGAGATCGGCTACACCTTC. This chain links TRBV19 with TRBJ1-2; D is unresolved. CDR1 LNHDA and CDR2 SQIVND come from the germline V gene (reference sequence). The V end was cut by 2 bases, the J end by 8 bases, with 9 bases between. The CDR3 contains 12 residues. Complete variable domain (other parts from reference TRBV19 and TRBJ1-2): DGGITQSPKYLFRKEGQNVTLSCEQNLNHDAMYWYRQDPGQGLRLIYYSQIVNDFQKGDIAEGYSVSREKKESFPLTVTSAQKNPTAFYLCASSINEIGYTFGSGTRLTVV.

The chain employs TRBV4-1 and TRBJ1-2, with 11 bases that match TRBD1. CDR1 is MGHRA, CDR2 YSYEKL, per germline. The CDR3 runs 15 residues. V shed 5 bases, J shed 8 bases, and the junction held 10 bases outside the gene matches. The CDR3 spells CASSSRTGGAKGYTF. Here the CDR3 DNA reads TGCGCCAGCAGCAGCCGGACAGGGGGCGCGAAAGGCTACACCTTC.

This clone was seen only a few times. The chain employs TRBV5-6 and TRBJ1-5; 7 positions match TRBD1. This CDR3 is 14 amino acids long. With V trimmed by 1 base and J by 7 bases, 5 bases remained unmatched. Germline loops: CDR1 SGHDT, CDR2 YYEEEE. The CDR3 region has the DNA TGTGCCAGCAGCTTGTCGACAGGGTCCCAGCCCCAGCATTTT. Translated: CASSLSTGSQPQHF.

The genes are TRBV9 and TRBJ2-7; D is perhaps TRBD2 (5 bases). CDR3 length: 16 residues. The germline V gene encodes CDR1 SGDLS and CDR2 YYNGEE. V lost 4 bases, J lost 1 base, and 18 bases lay in between. CDR3 DNA sequence: TGTGCCAGCAGCTCCGGCTCGAGGGCTTTATCCTACGAGCAGTACTTC. Amino acid sequence: CASSSGSRALSYEQYF.

The DNA of the CDR3 is TGTGCTAGTGTCCGGGACAGCAATAATTCACCCCTCCACTTT. It encodes CASVRDSNNSPLHF. The gene calls are TRBV12-5 and TRBJ1-6, with 7 bases identical to TRBD1. Germline V gives CDR1 LGHNT, CDR2 FRNRAP. Germline trimming cut 7 bases from V and 5 bases from J; bases unmatched to any gene: 5. This CDR3 spans 14 amino acids.

The CDR3 sequence: CASSVSRGSGNTIYF. DNA of the CDR3: TGTGCCAGCAGCGTGTCACGGGGCTCTGGAAACACCATATATTTT. The chain joins TRBV9 to TRBJ1-3; D is undetermined. V lost 2 bases and J lost 0, with 9 bases in between. This CDR3 contains 15 residues. Germline CDR1 is SGDLS and CDR2 is YYNGEE.

J is TRBJ1-6 and V is TRBV18; TRBD1 agrees at 10 bases. V trimming: 3 bases; J trimming: 0 bases; junction bases outside the gene matches: 5. The CDR3 sequence is 18 residues long. Germline V gene data show CDR1 as KGHSH and CDR2 as LQKENI. DNA of the CDR3: TGTGCCAGCTCACCCCGGGACAGGGGCCTCTCCTATAATTCACCCCTCCACTTT. Translating gives CASSPRDRGLSYNSPLHF.

The rearrangement uses TRBV11-3 and TRBJ1-1, with 9 positions matching TRBD1. Germline CDR1 and CDR2: SGHNT and YENEEA. The CDR3 spans 13 residues. Trimming cost V 5 bases and J 12 bases; bases outside gene matches: 10. For the CDR3, the DNA is TGTGCCAGCAGCCCCGAAGGACAGGGGATACCTTTCTTT. Protein sequence: CASSPEGQGIPFF.

Many counts were recorded for this clone. This chain joins TRBV7-2 and TRBJ2-1; 10 bases are shared with TRBD1. The CDR3 runs 16 residues. J lost 9 bases, V lost 8 bases, and 16 bases had no gene match. Germline loops: CDR1 SGHTA, CDR2 FQGNSA. CDR3 in amino acids: CASRTPGTGDKGEQFF. CDR3 DNA sequence: TGTGCCAGCCGTACTCCCGGGACAGGGGATAAGGGTGAGCAGTTCTTC.

This sequence joins TRBV9 and TRBJ2-7; 8 positions agree with TRBD1. Germline loops: CDR1 SGDLS, CDR2 YYNGEE. This CDR3 has 14 amino acids. V gave up 4 bases and J gave up 3 bases; unmatched junction bases: 6. As DNA, the CDR3 is TGTGCCAGCAGCATATCCGGGACAGGCTACGAGCAGTACTTC. Translation gives CASSISGTGYEQYF.

The genes are TRBV6-5 and TRBJ1-2; the D is unclear. Germline V CDR1 and CDR2: MNHEY, SVGAGI. Between the trimmed V and J ends, which lost 6 bases and 2 bases, there was a span of 7 bases. There are 12 residues in the CDR3. The CDR3 loop is CASRTGNYGYTF. The CDR3 DNA reads TGTGCCAGCAGGACCGGGAACTATGGCTACACCTTC.

V and J are TRBV27 and TRBJ2-2, with TRBD2 matching over 13 bases. The ends lost 4 bases at V and 7 bases at J; junction bases unmatched: 15. The CDR3 totals 19 residues. In germline, CDR1 is MNHEY, CDR2 SMNVEV (reference sequence). The CDR3 DNA reads TGTGCCAGCAGTTACGCCCCTCCGGGACTAGCGGGATCCCACGGGGAGCTGTTTTTT. It specifies CASSYAPPGLAGSHGELFF.

The chain has TRBV30 and TRBJ1-2; D remains ambiguous. This CDR3 has 13 residues. The V end lost 2 bases, the J end lost 3 bases, and 10 bases lay between the germline ends. From germline, CDR1 is GTSNPN and CDR2 SVGIG (reference sequence). Here the CDR3 reads CAWSLDLHYGYTF. CDR3 DNA: TGTGCCTGGAGTTTAGATCTCCACTATGGCTACACCTTC.